This T cell receptor (beta chain) was captured in a study of vaccination and CD4 T cells after COVID-19. Study-wide context: Overlapping peptides covering the spike proteins of SARS-CoV-2, HCoV-NL63, HCoV-OC43 and HCoV-229E were added to stimulate cells. A CEFX pool, an HIV-1 Nef pool, or else no peptide went into the control cultures.

After removal of 6 bases from V and 5 bases from J, the junction contained 13 bases not matched to a gene. The germline CDR1 and CDR2 sequences are MDHEN and SYDVKM. The CDR3 spans 15 residues. Cultured CD4+ T-cell DNA underwent Oncomine TCR Beta short-read sequencing. Cultured CD4+ T cells yielded the extracted genomic DNA. TCRdb independently ran MiXCR on the PCR reads; one entry per CDR3 protein. The sample records approximately 14,000 distinct CDR3 sequences, over 60% being singletons. The treatment: roughly ten-day PBMC culture with coronavirus spike peptide pools or control peptides (ViraFEST assay). To note about this clonotype: Its antigen is unknown.

This TCR derives from a human donor who had recovered from COVID-19. The chain joins TRBV28 to TRBJ2-7, with 7 bases fitting TRBD2. Specimen: CD4+ T cells from blood, cultured in vitro. The CDR3 nucleotides are TGTGCCAGCAGGTCGGGGGGAGGAGGGATCCACGAGCAGTACTTC. It yields the protein CASRSGGGGIHEQYF.